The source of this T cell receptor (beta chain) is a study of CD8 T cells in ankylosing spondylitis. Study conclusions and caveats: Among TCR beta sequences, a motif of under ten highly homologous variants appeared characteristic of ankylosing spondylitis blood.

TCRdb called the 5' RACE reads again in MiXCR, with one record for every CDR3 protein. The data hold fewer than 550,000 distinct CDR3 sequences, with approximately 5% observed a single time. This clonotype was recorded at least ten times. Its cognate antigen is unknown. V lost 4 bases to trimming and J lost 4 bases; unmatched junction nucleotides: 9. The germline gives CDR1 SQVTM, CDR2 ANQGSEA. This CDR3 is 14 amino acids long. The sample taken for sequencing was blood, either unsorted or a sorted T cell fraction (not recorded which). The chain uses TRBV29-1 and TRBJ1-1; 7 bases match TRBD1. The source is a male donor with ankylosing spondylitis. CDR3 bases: TGCAGCGTTGCTAGGGGGCAAGGGAGCACTGAAGCTTTCTTT. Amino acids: CSVARGQGSTEAFF.